The rows below give T cell receptor beta chains drawn from one sample of a study of blood T cell repertoires in COVID-19. Libraries were prepared by immunoSEQ multiplex PCR; TCRdb keeps only in-frame clonotypes and omits some of them. This sample has roughly 180,000 clones; around four fifths occur once, and the top ten carry under 5.5%. Sequencing was done on a sample of peripheral blood. The source is a woman in her thirties with acute or convalescent COVID-19. The CDR3 runs from the conserved cysteine through the conserved F or W. Each record gives: CDR3 length, V gene, J gene, clone size, D gene, CDR3 DNA, CDR3 protein. The D gene is left open where the match is weak. Size values are once, few and many counts, or a class for expanded clones, and some rows have none.

>15|TRBV9|TRBJ2-2|NA|NA
TGTGCCAGCAGCGTAGAGGTAGGGAGGACCGGGGAGCTGTTTTTT
CASSVEVGRTGELFF
>14|TRBV5-5|TRBJ2-4|once|NA
TGTGCCAGCAGCTTGGCGGGAGTCAAAAACATTCAGTACTTC
CASSLAGVKNIQYF
>15|TRBV19|TRBJ2-6|NA|NA
TGTGCCAGTAGGGTGGAGGGGTCTGGGGCCAACGTCCTGACTTTC
CASRVEGSGANVLTF
>13|TRBV19|TRBJ1-3|NA|TRBD1
TGTGCCAGTACCGTACTACAGGGGACCACCATATATTTT
CASTVLQGTTIYF
>13|TRBV3-1/TRBV3-2|TRBJ2-7|NA|TRBD1
TGTGCCAGCAGCCGGGACAGATACTACGAGCAGTACTTC
CASSRDRYYEQYF
>14|TRBV7-2|TRBJ1-2|once|NA
TGTGCCAGCAGCTCAGACGCGGGCGGCTATGGCTACACCTTC
CASSSDAGGYGYTF
>15|TRBV5-1|TRBJ2-5|NA|NA
TGCGCCAGCAGCATTATTACTAGCCAAGGGAAGACCCAGTACTTC
CASSIITSQGKTQYF
>14|TRBV28|TRBJ2-1|NA|TRBD2
TGTGCCAGTACCGAGCGGGAGTACTACAATGAGCAGTTCTTC
CASTEREYYNEQFF
>14|TRBV11-3|TRBJ2-1|NA|NA
TGTGCCAGCAGCTTAGATGGAGGGGGCGATGAGCAGTTCTTC
CASSLDGGGDEQFF
>14|TRBV3-1/TRBV3-2|TRBJ2-7|NA|TRBD1
TGTGCCAGCAGCCAAGGGGACAGGATTTACGAGCAGTACTTC
CASSQGDRIYEQYF
>13|TRBV7-2|TRBJ2-3|once|NA
TGTGCCAGCAGCTTAGAGAGGACAGATACGCAGTATTTT
CASSLERTDTQYF
>15|TRBV10-3|TRBJ2-5|NA|NA
TGTGCCATCGGATCAGGCGGGGTACAAGCAGAGACCCAGTACTTC
CAIGSGGVQAETQYF
>13|TRBV29-1|TRBJ2-7|NA|TRBD2
TGCAGCGTGGGCGGACTAGCGGGTTACGAGCAGTACTTC
CSVGGLAGYEQYF
>14|TRBV19|TRBJ1-5|NA|NA
TGTGCCAGCGCAGGGAATAGGAGAGATCAGCCCCAGCATTTT
CASAGNRRDQPQHF
>15|TRBV27|TRBJ1-1|NA|TRBD1
TGTGCCAGCAGAGAGGAAAGGACAGGGGACACTGAAGCTTTCTTT
CASREERTGDTEAFF
>15|TRBV7-9|TRBJ1-4|NA|NA
TGTGCCAGCAGCCCAGGGACCCCCGGAGGGGAAAAACTGTTTTTT
CASSPGTPGGEKLFF
>15|TRBV5-1|TRBJ2-1|NA|NA
TGCGCCAGCAGCCCGAGCGGTACAGCCTACAATGAGCAGTTCTTC
CASSPSGTAYNEQFF
>18|TRBV19|TRBJ2-1|NA|TRBD2
TGTGCCAGTAGTGGTAGCGGGGCCCGGTCAGGGACGGACAATGAGCAGTTCTTC
CASSGSGARSGTDNEQFF
>14|TRBV4-1|TRBJ2-7|once|NA
TGCGCCAGCAGCCAAGATCGATTGGCGGGGGCTCATCACTTC
CASSQDRLAGAHHF
>15|TRBV3-1/TRBV3-2|TRBJ2-5|NA|TRBD2
TGTGCCAGCAGCCAAGCTCAGCGGGGGGAAGAGACCCAGTACTTC
CASSQAQRGEETQYF
>12|TRBV11-2|TRBJ1-1|NA|NA
TGTGCCAGCAGCTCACAGGGAATTGAAGCTTTCTTT
CASSSQGIEAFF
>18|TRBV4-2|TRBJ2-6|NA|NA
TGTGCCAGCAGCCAAGATAAACAGGAGATCTCTGGGGCCAACGTCCTGACTTTC
CASSQDKQEISGANVLTF
>16|TRBV25-1|TRBJ1-2|NA|NA
TGTGCCAGCAGTCCGGGGGAGAGGACCCTTAACTATGGCTACACCTTC
CASSPGERTLNYGYTF
>12|TRBV29-1|TRBJ1-2|NA|NA
TGCAGCGTGGGCGCCGGTAACTATGGCTACACCTTC
CSVGAGNYGYTF
>12|TRBV5-1|TRBJ2-7|NA|NA
TGCGCCAGCAGCCCGGGACACTACGAGCAGTACTTC
CASSPGHYEQYF
>16|TRBV25-1|TRBJ2-3|NA|NA
TGTGCCAGCACCGGACAGCGAACGGACCCCACTGGGGCGCAGTATTTT
CASTGQRTDPTGAQYF
>18|TRBV27|TRBJ1-2|NA|TRBD1
TGTGCCAGCAGTTTCTCCCCACGGACAGGGGGGAGGTTCTCTGGCTACACCTTC
CASSFSPRTGGRFSGYTF
>13|TRBV28|TRBJ1-2|NA|NA
TGTGCCAGCAGTTTCGCGGCCAACTATGGCTACACCTTC
CASSFAANYGYTF
>14|TRBV19|TRBJ1-5|NA|TRBD1
TGTGCCAGCCACCCGACAGGGGGGTATCAGCCCCAGCATTTT
CASHPTGGYQPQHF
>14|TRBV18|TRBJ2-3|NA|TRBD2
TGTGCCAGCTCACCCGCGGGAGGAGCAGATACGCAGTATTTT
CASSPAGGADTQYF
>12|TRBV11-2|TRBJ1-2|NA|NA
TGTGCCAGCAGCTTCGGCAGGGATGGCTACACCTTC
CASSFGRDGYTF
>15|TRBV4-1|TRBJ1-1|NA|NA
TGCGCCAGCAGCCTGACAGTTTCAATGAACACTGAAGCTTTCTTT
CASSLTVSMNTEAFF
>15|TRBV7-2|TRBJ1-6|few|TRBD1
TGTGCCAGCAGCTTTGTAGGGGGCGATAATTCACCCCTCCACTTT
CASSFVGGDNSPLHF
>11|TRBV7-8|TRBJ2-1|few|NA
TGTGCCAGCGAGGCTAGCAATGAGCAGTTCTTC
CASEASNEQFF
>15|TRBV28|TRBJ2-1|once|NA
TGTGCCAGCTCATCGGGTCAAAACCCTTTCAATGAGCAGTTCTTC
CASSSGQNPFNEQFF
>15|TRBV2|TRBJ1-5|NA|NA
TGTGCCAGCAAGCGGCGCACCGATGGCAATCAGCCCCAGCATTTT
CASKRRTDGNQPQHF
>20|TRBV13|TRBJ1-2|NA|TRBD1
TGTGCCAGCAGCTTCGCACGCCCTGGACAGGGGATTACTCCATTCTATGGCTACACCTTC
CASSFARPGQGITPFYGYTF
>15|TRBV6-6|TRBJ1-1|NA|NA
TGTGCCAGCAGTCTTGAGACAAAGCTGAACACTGAAGCTTTCTTT
CASSLETKLNTEAFF
>16|TRBV5-1|TRBJ1-3|NA|TRBD1
TGCGCCAGCAGCTTGGGCGGACAGGGAGACGGAAACACCATATATTTT
CASSLGGQGDGNTIYF
>15|TRBV9|TRBJ1-2|NA|NA
TGTGCCAGCAGCGTAGACCAGGCTTCTAACTATGGCTACACCTTC
CASSVDQASNYGYTF
>12|TRBV6-5|TRBJ2-1|NA|NA
TGTGCCAGCAGTTACGGAGGGAATGAGCAGTTCTTC
CASSYGGNEQFF
>13|TRBV5-8|TRBJ1-6|NA|NA
TGTGCCAGCAGCACACGCCCCTATTCACCCCTCCACTTT
CASSTRPYSPLHF
>14|TRBV29-1|TRBJ2-5|NA|NA
TGCAGCGTCACTAGCTTTGACCTCGCGGAGACCCAGTACTTC
CSVTSFDLAETQYF
>12|TRBV29-1|TRBJ1-1|NA|TRBD1
TGCAGCGTGGGACAGGGGGAAGTAGAAGCTTTCTTT
CSVGQGEVEAFF
>12|TRBV29-1|TRBJ1-1|NA|NA
TGCAGCACCAGGACATTTACAGTTGAAGCTTTCTTT
CSTRTFTVEAFF
>14|TRBV6-5|TRBJ1-1|NA|NA
TGTGCCAGCTCTTATTCGGGGGAGAACACTGAAGCTTTCTTT
CASSYSGENTEAFF
>14|TRBV10-2|TRBJ1-1|NA|NA
TGCGCCAGCAGTGACTTCATGGGGGGTACTGAAGCTTTCTTT
CASSDFMGGTEAFF